These 21 T cell receptor beta chains originate from one sample sequenced in a study of glioma-infiltrating T cells. TCR alpha and beta CDR3 regions were amplified from RNA using iRepertoire nested multiplex PCR. TCRdb reprocessed the multiplex PCR reads with MiXCR, giving one entry per CDR3 protein. The profile covers about 400,000 distinct CDR3 sequences, with 41% appearing a single time and 12% taken by the ten largest. Input material: glioma tissue, nonneoplastic brain tissue, or PBMCs (not recorded which). All receptors come from a human donor with low-grade glioma or glioblastoma, undergoing nonglioma brain surgery, or in good health (not recorded which).

The V call is TRBV15, the J call TRBJ2-3, with 7 bases fitting TRBD1. V dropped 4 bases and J dropped 0; count of bases not matched to a gene: 16. The CDR3 spans 19 residues. Per germline, CDR1 LNHNV and CDR2 YYDKDF (reference sequence). The CDR3 region is CATSTDGTAKFSSTDTQYF. In DNA form, the CDR3 reads TGTGCCACCAGCACAGACGGGACAGCAAAGTTTTCTAGCACAGATACGCAGTATTTT.

On this clonotype: A much larger clone differs by one base, so this may be a read error. The V gene is TRBV27, the J gene TRBJ2-5; possibly TRBD2 for D (6 bases). Germline V lookup: CDR1 MNHEY, CDR2 SMNVEV (reference sequence). There are 17 residues in the CDR3. CDR3 amino acids: CASSKTTGTGSVGTQHF. In nucleotides, the CDR3 is TGTGCCAGCAGTAAGACTACCGGGACCGGGAGTGTCGGGACCCAGCACTTC.

Many counts were recorded for this clonotype. V and J are TRBV20-1 and TRBJ1-1; D possibly corresponds to TRBD1 (5 bases). The CDR3 is made up of 14 amino acids. Trimming removed 0 bases at V and 1 base at J, with 9 bases between. In germline, CDR1 is DFQATT, CDR2 SNEGSKA (reference sequence). The CDR3 sequence: CSARDYRGNTEAFF. In DNA form, the CDR3 reads TGCAGTGCTAGAGATTATAGGGGGAACACTGAAGCTTTCTTT.

This clonotype is a singleton in its sample. The chain carries TRBV12-3 or TRBV12-4 and TRBJ2-1; no reliable D call. V was shortened by 3 bases and J by 10 bases, with 13 bases between the two germline ends. This CDR3 is 13 amino acids long. The CDR3 nucleotides are TGTGCCAGCAGTTTCGGCAGCCTTTACGAGCAGTTCTTC. Protein product: CASSFGSLYEQFF.

There are many counts of this clonotype. This sequence joins TRBV27 and TRBJ2-2; no clear D gene. CDR1 is MNHEY, CDR2 SMNVEV, per germline (reference sequence). The CDR3 runs 12 residues. V gave up 6 bases and J gave up 5 bases, with 7 bases separating them. Here the CDR3 DNA reads TGTGCCAGCAGCCGCTTGACCGGGGAGCTGTTTTTT. It specifies CASSRLTGELFF.

This clonotype was detected a few times. Germline is not matched at one junction end, which may reflect a read error. The chain is built from TRBV7-7 and TRBJ2-2; D perhaps matches TRBD2 (6 bases). The CDR3 contains 14 residues. Germline CDR1 SSHAT, CDR2 FNYEAQ (reference sequence). Written as DNA, the CDR3 is TGTGCTAGCAGCTTGGGGCTCCAGCGCGGGAAGCTGTTTTTT. This gives the protein CASSLGLQRGKLFF.

The gene calls are TRBV4-2 and TRBJ2-3, with D possibly being TRBD2 (6 bases). CDR3 length equals 15 residues. The V gene lost 4 bases and the J gene lost 1 base, with 12 bases spanning the gap. Germline CDR1 reads LGHNA; CDR2 reads YNFKEQ. The CDR3 DNA sequence: TGTGCCAGCAGCCCAAACTGGGAGGGCACAGATACGCAGTATTTT. Translating it yields CASSPNWEGTDTQYF.

This chain joins TRBV12-3 or TRBV12-4 and TRBJ2-1; a possible D gene is TRBD1 (6 bases). This CDR3 has 13 residues. V was clipped by 2 bases and J by 10 bases, with 12 bases between them. CDR3 sequence: CASSLTIRGEQFF. The DNA for the CDR3 is TGTGCCAGCAGTTTAACGATCAGGGGAGAGCAGTTCTTC.

With regard to this clonotype: Because the CDR3 is missing its conserved closing phenylalanine or tryptophan, this is likely a read error. The V gene is TRBV29-1, the J gene TRBJ1-5, with TRBD1 matching over 7 bases. The germline gives CDR1 SQVTM, CDR2 ANQGSEA. The CDR3 sequence is 14 residues long. V gave up 5 bases and J gave up 0 bases; unmatched junction bases: 4. In nucleotides, the CDR3 is TGCAGCGTTAGACAGGGAGGTAGCAATCAGCCCCAGCATTCT. Its translation: CSVRQGGSNQPQHS.

This clonotype showed up many times. This chain links TRBV6-2 or TRBV6-3 with TRBJ1-1; a possible D gene is TRBD1 (6 bases). Trimming stripped 5 bases from V and 7 bases from J, with 17 bases between. The CDR3 is 14 residues long. CDR1 and CDR2 (germline): MNHEY, SVGEGT. Written as DNA, the CDR3 is TGTGCCAGCAGTCGCAACAGGGCGACGGGTGAAGCTTTCTTT. Translating gives CASSRNRATGEAFF.

To note about this clonotype: Given a much more abundant clone one base away, this may be a read error. The rearrangement links TRBV7-2 to TRBJ1-1; 8 bases are shared with TRBD1. The length of the CDR3 is 15 residues. Looked up from germline, CDR1 is SGHTA and CDR2 is FQGNSA. The CDR3 spells CAGSFAGTGNTEAFF. The CDR3 bases are TGTGCCGGCAGCTTCGCCGGGACAGGGAACACTGAAGCTTTCTTT.

Notes on this clonotype: Given a much more abundant clone one base away, this may be a read error. The chain links TRBV15 to TRBJ1-5; no clear D gene. The CDR3 is 15 residues long. The germline V gene has CDR1 LNHNV and CDR2 YYDKDF (reference sequence). This CDR3 reads CANSRDGGSNQPQHF. The DNA for the CDR3 is TGTGCCAACAGCAGAGATGGAGGGAGTAATCAGCCCCAGCATTTT.

V usage is TRBV6-2 or TRBV6-3 and J usage is TRBJ2-7; tentatively, D is TRBD2 (5 bases). The ends were cut back, 10 bases at V and 4 bases at J, with 14 bases in the middle. Germline V gene sequence: CDR1 MNHEY, CDR2 SVGEGT. The CDR3 runs 12 residues. The CDR3 DNA sequence: TGTGCCAACAGCACAGAGGGATACGAGCAGTACTTC. It yields the protein CANSTEGYEQYF.

In regard to this clonotype: An end of the junction does not agree with germline; a read error may underlie this. The chain recombines TRBV7-2 with TRBJ2-7; D uncertain. Germline V gene data show CDR1 as SGHTA and CDR2 as FQGNSA. This CDR3 has 14 residues. CDR3 sequence reads: CASSLAGNFYEQSF. The CDR3 coding sequence is TGTGCCAGCAGCTTAGCGGGAAACTTTTACGAGCAGTCCTTC.

This clonotype showed up many times. V usage is TRBV4-2 and J usage is TRBJ1-1; D is possibly TRBD1 (6 bases). This CDR3 is built from 14 residues. Germline CDR1 is LGHNA and CDR2 is YNFKEQ. The V gene lost 3 bases and the J gene lost 4 bases, with 12 bases spanning the gap. The CDR3 DNA reads as TGTGCCAGCAGCCACCGAGGGGGGACCACTGAAGCTTTCTTT. Translation: CASSHRGGTTEAFF.

This clonotype has a count of ten or more. The chain links TRBV20-1 to TRBJ1-2, with D perhaps matching TRBD1 (6 bases). This CDR3 comprises 14 residues. Germline V gene sequence: CDR1 DFQATT, CDR2 SNEGSKA (reference sequence). Trimming stripped 0 bases from V and 8 bases from J, with 16 bases between. The CDR3 reads CSARDLPQGSGYTF. The CDR3 coding sequence is TGCAGTGCTAGAGATCTGCCCCAGGGGTCGGGCTACACCTTC.

This chain connects TRBV4-1 to TRBJ1-2, with TRBD1 as a possible D gene (6 bases). V lost 0 bases to trimming and J lost 4 bases, with 9 bases between them. CDR3 length: 14 residues. Per germline, CDR1 MGHRA and CDR2 YSYEKL. The CDR3: CASSQDRGIYGYTF. CDR3 nucleotides: TGCGCCAGCAGCCAAGATAGGGGGATCTATGGCTACACCTTC.

This clonotype was picked up many times. J is TRBJ1-6 and V is TRBV27; possible D gene TRBD1, 5 bases. Trimming removed 6 bases at V and 4 bases at J, with 13 bases between. The germline V gene has CDR1 MNHEY and CDR2 SMNVEV (reference sequence). The CDR3 sequence is 15 residues long. The CDR3 reads CASSDRDWYNSPLHF. The CDR3 DNA reads TGTGCCAGCAGCGACCGGGACTGGTATAATTCACCCCTCCACTTT.

At least ten counts were recorded for this clonotype. The V and J genes are TRBV20-1 and TRBJ2-7, with 10 positions matching TRBD2. This CDR3 contains 13 residues. The germline V gene encodes CDR1 DFQATT and CDR2 SNEGSKA (reference sequence). With V trimmed by 4 bases and J by 10 bases, 10 bases remained unmatched. CDR3 bases: TGCAGTGCTACCGGACTAGCGGCTTGGGGACAGTACTTC. It is translated as CSATGLAAWGQYF.

On this clonotype: No conserved phenylalanine or tryptophan is present at the end of the CDR3, so a read error is the likely explanation. The gene calls are TRBV6-6 and TRBJ1-2, with D possibly being TRBD1 (5 bases). V was pared by 2 bases and J by 7 bases, with 17 bases between. The germline V gene has CDR1 MNHNY and CDR2 SVGAGI (reference sequence). The CDR3 contains 15 residues. CDR3: CASSYEDTGGSGYTY. CDR3 nucleotides: TGTGCCAGCAGTTACGAGGACACTGGTGGGAGTGGCTACACCTAC.

The V gene is TRBV19, the J gene TRBJ2-3; 12 bases map to TRBD2. Germline V gene sequence: CDR1 LNHDA, CDR2 SQIVND (reference sequence). J lost 6 bases, V lost 9 bases, and 4 bases had no gene match. The CDR3 loop spans 13 amino acids. Written as DNA, the CDR3 is TGTGCCAGCAGGACTAGCGGGGCGGATACGCAGTATTTT. Its translation: CASRTSGADTQYF.